This entry lists 25 T cell receptor beta chains sequenced from one sample in a study of T cells in Graves' hyperthyroidism and ophthalmopathy. Template material for amplifying TCR beta CDR3 regions consisted of RNA transcripts. The study used the HTBI primer set for a first-round RT-PCR of the TCR CDR3. TCRdb processed the multiplex PCR reads anew with MiXCR; each CDR3 protein has one entry. The sample records 600,000 or so distinct CDR3 sequences, 14% being singletons. The specimen was blood. The receptors were gathered from a woman aged 18-35 years with Graves' ophthalmopathy.

This clonotype was seen ten or more times. The CDR3 DNA is TGTGCCAGCAGCATTTCCTCCGGGACAGCCTTCTACGAGCAGTACTTC. This encodes CASSISSGTAFYEQYF. The chain couples TRBV13 to TRBJ2-7; 7 nucleotides match TRBD1. V shed 5 bases, J shed 3 bases, and the junction held 13 bases outside the gene matches. The germline V gene has CDR1 PRHDT and CDR2 FYEKMQ (reference sequence). The CDR3 is 16 residues long.

This clonotype came up a few times. The chain recombines TRBV29-1 with TRBJ1-4; a weak D match, TRBD1 (5 bases). Germline V gives CDR1 SQVTM, CDR2 ANQGSEA. The length of the CDR3 is 14 residues. Deletions cut 2 bases from V and 5 bases from J, with 12 bases between. The CDR3 loop is CSVEKWAGNEKLFF. The CDR3 coding sequence is TGCAGCGTTGAAAAGTGGGCAGGGAATGAAAAACTGTTTTTT.

This clonotype was detected a few times. The chain has TRBV4-1 and TRBJ2-3; 8 bases agree with TRBD2. This CDR3 has 15 residues. Losses at the gene ends were 1 base for V and 4 bases for J; bases not matched to a gene: 4. Germline lookup yields CDR1 MGHRA and CDR2 YSYEKL. CDR3 nucleotides: TGCGCCAGCAGCCAAGTTTGGACTAGCCCAGATACGCAGTATTTT. This sequence encodes CASSQVWTSPDTQYF.

A few counts support this clonotype. V gene TRBV7-9 combines with J gene TRBJ2-2; TRBD2 matches 8 bases. Unmatched junction bases numbered 10, after V lost 6 bases and J lost 4 bases. This CDR3 spans 16 amino acids. The germline V gene encodes CDR1 SEHNR and CDR2 FQNEAQ (reference sequence). The CDR3 loop is CASSRIGGRFTGELFF. The CDR3 region has the DNA TGTGCCAGCAGTCGTATTGGCGGGAGGTTCACCGGGGAGCTGTTTTTT.

This clonotype was found a few times. V and J are TRBV25-1 and TRBJ2-7; D is perhaps TRBD1 (5 bases). From germline, CDR1 is MGHDK and CDR2 SYGVNS. Between the trimmed V and J ends, which lost 4 bases and 0 bases, there was a span of 13 bases. CDR3 length: 15 amino acids. In DNA, the CDR3 is TGTGCCAGCAGTGCAACAGGTTGGAACTCCTACGAGCAGTACTTC. This codes for CASSATGWNSYEQYF.

The sample holds many counts of this clonotype. The CDR3 DNA is TGTGCCAGCTCACCACACGTCAGTTCATACGAGCAGTACTTC. The encoded protein is CASSPHVSSYEQYF. The chain couples TRBV18 to TRBJ2-7; D not certain. The V gene lost 1 base and the J gene lost 4 bases, with 11 bases spanning the gap. This CDR3 comprises 14 residues. From germline, CDR1 is KGHSH and CDR2 LQKENI.

This clonotype was detected a few times. J is TRBJ1-4 and V is TRBV4-1; D ambiguous. Germline lookup yields CDR1 MGHRA and CDR2 YSYEKL. V lost 0 bases and J 3 bases, leaving 8 bases between the germline ends. CDR3 length: 15 amino acids. The CDR3 DNA sequence: TGCGCCAGCAGCCAAGACCAGGTGGCTAATGAAAAACTGTTTTTT. It is translated as CASSQDQVANEKLFF.

This clonotype was seen many times. The J gene is TRBJ2-2, the V gene TRBV28; 8 nucleotides agree with TRBD2. The CDR3 has 16 residues. The V segment lost 5 bases and the J segment 4 bases; nucleotides outside the gene matches: 9. Germline values: CDR1 MDHEN, CDR2 SYDVKM. CDR3 bases: TGTGCCAGCAGTACTCAGCGGGAGTGGGGCACCGGGGAGCTGTTTTTT. This translates into CASSTQREWGTGELFF.

This clonotype was counted ten times or more. This chain's CDR3 is CASSSYRGREQYF. The CDR3 nucleotides read TGTGCCAGCAGCTCCTACAGGGGTAGGGAGCAGTACTTC. The V gene is TRBV7-3, the J gene TRBJ2-7; 7 positions agree with TRBD1. Germline loops: CDR1 SGHTA, CDR2 FQGTGA. The CDR3 contains 13 residues. The J segment lost 7 bases and the V segment lost 4 bases, leaving 7 bases of the junction unmatched.

The table lists this clonotype with many counts. This chain connects TRBV7-3 to TRBJ2-1; perhaps TRBD2 as D (6 bases). V lost 5 bases and J 8 bases, leaving 16 bases between the germline ends. The CDR3 has 14 residues. Germline V CDR1 and CDR2: SGHTA, FQGTGA. The CDR3 reads CASSPSGGRDEQFF. DNA of the CDR3: TGTGCCAGCAGCCCTTCCGGGGGTAGGGATGAGCAGTTCTTC.

J is TRBJ1-2 and V is TRBV12-3 or TRBV12-4; unclear D gene. Trimming took off 6 bases at V and 8 bases at J, with 4 bases between the two ends. CDR3 size: 9 residues. CDR3 coding DNA: TGTGCCAGCAGCTCCGGCTACACCTTC. Translation: CASSSGYTF.

The chain couples TRBV24-1 to TRBJ1-3; maybe TRBD1 (6 bases). V gave up 7 bases and J gave up 0 bases, with 12 bases separating them. The CDR3 is 15 residues long. Germline CDR1 KGHDR, CDR2 SFDVKD. The CDR3 loop is CATSEDSSSGNTIYF. The CDR3 DNA reads TGTGCCACCAGCGAGGACAGTAGCTCTGGAAACACCATATATTTT.

The CDR3 is CASSPDGSGYGYTF. In DNA, the CDR3 is TGTGCCAGCAGCCCGGACGGGTCGGGCTATGGCTACACCTTC. The chain has TRBV7-3 and TRBJ1-2; D is uncertain. Trimming stripped 5 bases from V and 4 bases from J, with 14 bases between. CDR3 length equals 14 residues. CDR1 SGHTA and CDR2 FQGTGA come from the germline V gene.

The chain couples TRBV5-6 to TRBJ1-2, with D uncertain. This CDR3 has 14 residues. V lost 0 bases, J lost 7 bases, and 13 bases lay in between. Germline V gives CDR1 SGHDT, CDR2 YYEEEE. CDR3 nucleotides: TGTGCCAGCAGCTTGGCCAGGTCCTGGAGTGGCTACACCTTC. This translates into CASSLARSWSGYTF.

The chain recombines TRBV18 with TRBJ1-6; unclear D gene. Per germline, CDR1 KGHSH and CDR2 LQKENI. This CDR3 region has 14 residues. Trimming took 0 bases from V and 8 from J, leaving 8 bases between them. The CDR3 sequence is CASSPPAAHSPLHF. DNA of the CDR3: TGTGCCAGCTCACCACCGGCCGCACATTCACCCCTCCACTTT.

This clonotype has at least ten counts. The chain recombines TRBV12-3 or TRBV12-4 with TRBJ2-2; unclear D gene. V shed 5 bases and J shed 2 bases, with 9 bases lying between them. This CDR3 has 14 amino acids. CDR3 in DNA: TGTGCCAGCAGTCCAACGATCAACACCGGGGAGCTGTTTTTT. Its protein is CASSPTINTGELFF.

At least ten counts were recorded for this clonotype. This chain links TRBV20-1 with TRBJ1-1; 9 bases agree with TRBD1. The V gene end was trimmed by 1 base and the J gene end by 3 bases; junction bases not matched to a gene: 6. The germline V gene has CDR1 DFQATT and CDR2 SNEGSKA (reference sequence). The CDR3 has 15 amino acids. The CDR3 here is CSARAMDRGDTEAFF. The CDR3 bases are TGCAGTGCTAGAGCCATGGACAGGGGCGACACTGAAGCTTTCTTT.

This clonotype was observed at least ten times. J is TRBJ2-2 and V is TRBV2; D ambiguous. This CDR3 is 15 amino acids long. Germline values: CDR1 SNHLY, CDR2 FYNNEI. The V end was cut by 4 bases, the J end by 6 bases, with 15 bases between. This chain's CDR3 is CASSGFLEVAGELFF. CDR3 nucleotides: TGTGCCAGCAGTGGTTTTCTAGAGGTAGCCGGGGAGCTGTTTTTT.

This chain connects TRBV12-3 or TRBV12-4 to TRBJ1-5; no definite D call. The ends were cut back, 6 bases at V and 5 bases at J, with 14 bases in the middle. This CDR3 contains 14 residues. This CDR3 reads CASSQESRDQPQHF. As DNA, the CDR3 is TGTGCCAGCAGCCAAGAAAGTAGGGATCAGCCCCAGCATTTT.

This clonotype was recorded many times. The V call is TRBV2, the J call TRBJ1-2; D remains ambiguous. This CDR3 is built from 16 residues. The V gene's germline CDR1 is SNHLY and CDR2 FYNNEI. Trimming removed 2 bases from V and 3 bases from J, with 16 bases in between. The CDR3 loop reads CASSEPVGGHHYGYTF. DNA for the CDR3: TGTGCCAGCAGTGAACCGGTAGGAGGGCATCACTATGGCTACACCTTC.

Concerning this clonotype itself: A much larger clone sits a single nucleotide away, making a read error possible. The chain is built from TRBV2 and TRBJ2-5; D not resolved. CDR1 is SNHLY, CDR2 FYNNEI, per germline. There are 15 residues in the CDR3. Trimming removed 8 bases from V and 1 base from J, with 17 bases in between. CDR3 sequence reads: CASSPPSQSQETQYF. The CDR3 nucleotides are TGTGCCAGCTCACCACCGTCACAGTCCCAAGAGACCCAGTACTTC.

There are many counts of this clonotype. The rearrangement links TRBV5-1 to TRBJ2-3, with 7 bases matching TRBD2. The CDR3 has 15 residues. V trimming: 0 bases; J trimming: 5 bases; junction bases outside the gene matches: 6. Per germline, CDR1 SGHRS and CDR2 YFSETQ. CDR3 coding DNA: TGCGCCAGCAGCTTGGTACGGGAGGTTGAAGATACGCAGTATTTT. Its translation is CASSLVREVEDTQYF.

By share, this clonotype counts as medium-sized (0.01 to 0.1%). CDR3 in amino acids: CASSAGREDTEAFF. CDR3 nucleotide sequence: TGTGCCAGCAGCGCGGGACGGGAGGACACTGAAGCTTTCTTT. The chain has TRBV7-3 and TRBJ1-1; D perhaps matches TRBD1 (5 bases). Germline V gene data show CDR1 as SGHTA and CDR2 as FQGTGA. V was shortened by 5 bases and J by 3 bases, with 13 bases between the two germline ends. This CDR3 spans 14 amino acids.

There are a few counts of this clonotype. J is TRBJ1-2 and V is TRBV4-1; D gene unclear. The CDR3 loop spans 18 amino acids. CDR1 MGHRA and CDR2 YSYEKL come from the germline V gene. The V end lost 0 bases, the J end lost 8 bases, and 25 bases lay between the germline ends. The CDR3 here is CASSQDLVGRRGPAGYTF. CDR3 DNA: TGCGCCAGCAGCCAAGATCTTGTTGGGCGGAGAGGGCCCGCGGGCTACACCTTC.

This clonotype was picked up many times. The rearrangement uses TRBV28 and TRBJ2-5; 9 bases fit TRBD2. Per germline, CDR1 MDHEN and CDR2 SYDVKM. J gave up 5 bases and V 7 bases, and 11 bases lay outside the gene matches. The CDR3 spans 15 residues. Here the CDR3 reads CASTKSGGRAETQYF. In DNA, the CDR3 is TGTGCCAGCACCAAGAGCGGCGGGAGGGCGGAGACCCAGTACTTC.